Presented here are 24 T cell receptor beta chains from one specimen sequenced in a study of T cell responses to AZD1222 COVID-19 vaccine (dated by TCRdb to the early 2020s). Library preparation was by the immunoSEQ multiplex PCR assay. TCRdb took this table from immuneACCESS and kept in-frame rearrangements with V and J called. Such tables lack part of the clones; where checked against another copy, unresolved V genes explain under half of the gap, and the rest is unexplained. For this sample the table gives more than 100,000 clones, of which 93% were detected only once. The ten largest clonotypes hold more than 4.5% of the sample. What this sample's time point label stands for: baseline before first vaccination. The material sequenced was peripheral blood, taken on day 0 of AZD1222 vaccination. These receptor sequences come from an adult in good health.

The rearrangement links TRBV11-2 to TRBJ2-1, with 14 nucleotides matching TRBD2. This CDR3 has 16 residues. Germline lookup yields CDR1 SGHAT and CDR2 FQNNGV. The trim removed 2 bases at V and 8 bases at J, leaving 5 bases unmatched. DNA of the CDR3: TGTGCCAGCAGCTTAAGACTAGCGGGAGGGCCCGATGAGCAGTTCTTC. Its translation: CASSLRLAGGPDEQFF.

The CDR3 DNA reads as TGTGCCAGTGGCGGTATGAACACTGAAGCTTTCTTT. It yields the protein CASGGMNTEAFF. This chain uses TRBV19 with TRBJ1-1, with D unresolved. V was trimmed by 8 bases and J by 0 bases, leaving 7 bases between them. CDR1 is LNHDA and CDR2 is SQIVND in the germline V gene (reference sequence). The CDR3 consists of 12 residues.

The rearrangement uses TRBV20-1 and TRBJ2-1, with D perhaps TRBD2 (5 bases). Germline V gene sequence: CDR1 DFQATT, CDR2 SNEGSKA (reference sequence). The CDR3 consists of 10 residues. Trimming cost V 6 bases and J 6 bases, with 6 bases left between them. The CDR3: CSAGGNEQFF. The CDR3 nucleotides are TGCAGTGCAGGAGGCAATGAGCAGTTCTTC.

The chain recombines TRBV2 with TRBJ1-1; D uncertain. The CDR3 has 13 residues. V shed 6 bases and J shed 4 bases, with 12 bases lying between them. Per germline, CDR1 SNHLY and CDR2 FYNNEI. In DNA form, the CDR3 reads TGTGCCAGCAGCGTCATTGATATCACTGAAGCTTTCTTT. Translation gives CASSVIDITEAFF. Combining the CDR3 with reference TRBV2 and TRBJ1-1 gives the whole variable domain EPEVTQTPSHQVTQMGQEVILRCVPISNHLYFYWYRQILGQKVEFLVSFYNNEISEKSEIFDDQFSVERPDGSNFTLKIRSTKLEDSAMYFCASSVIDITEAFFGQGTRLTVV.

J is TRBJ1-2 and V is TRBV9, with a possible D match to TRBD1 (6 bases). The CDR3 extends over 15 amino acids. Germline loops: CDR1 SGDLS, CDR2 YYNGEE. V was pared by 5 bases and J by 5 bases, with 19 bases between. The CDR3 protein is CASSSPGGPTYGYTF. DNA of the CDR3: TGTGCCAGCAGTTCCCCGGGGGGGCCGACTTATGGCTACACCTTC. Together with reference TRBV9 and TRBJ1-2, the CDR3 gives the full variable domain: DSGVTQTPKHLITATGQRVTLRCSPRSGDLSVYWYQQSLDQGLQFLIQYYNGEERAKGNILERFSAQQFPDLHSELNLSSLELGDSALYFCASSSPGGPTYGYTFGSGTRLTVV.

The rearrangement uses TRBV10-3 and TRBJ1-2; unclear D gene. CDR3 length: 13 residues. Trimming removed 11 bases from V and 2 bases from J, with 15 bases in between. Germline V lookup: CDR1 ENHRY, CDR2 SYGVKD. CDR3 DNA sequence: TGTGCCGCCCAAAAGGACGGCAACTATGGCTACACCTTC. This codes for CAAQKDGNYGYTF.

The chain carries TRBV5-1 and TRBJ2-1, with TRBD2 matching over 7 bases. The CDR3 runs 14 residues. J gave up 5 bases and V 2 bases, and 4 bases lay outside the gene matches. Germline V gives CDR1 SGHRS, CDR2 YFSETQ. DNA of the CDR3: TGCGCCAGCAGCTTTAGCCTAGCGGACAATGAGCAGTTCTTC. This gives the protein CASSFSLADNEQFF.

This clone was counted a single time. At one end the junction does not follow the germline gene, possibly because of a read error. J is TRBJ2-1 and V is TRBV25-1; D might be TRBD2 (6 bases). Germline V gene sequence: CDR1 MGHDK, CDR2 SYGVNS. CDR3 length equals 13 residues. For the CDR3, the DNA is TGTGCCAGTAGGAGGGCCTCCAACAATGAGCAGTTCTTC. It codes for CASRRASNNEQFF.

This chain joins TRBV24-1 and TRBJ1-2; the D is unclear. CDR1 is KGHDR and CDR2 is SFDVKD in the germline V gene. CDR3 size: 13 residues. Trimming took 4 bases from V and 5 from J, leaving 10 bases between them. The CDR3 sequence is CATSDQSGYGYTF. DNA for the CDR3: TGTGCCACCAGTGACCAATCGGGATATGGCTACACCTTC.

The CDR3 DNA follows: TGTGCCAGCAGTTCACCGGGACTAGCGGGAGTCTTGTCCTACAATGAGCAGTTCTTC. This codes for CASSSPGLAGVLSYNEQFF. This chain uses TRBV27 with TRBJ2-1, with 14 bases aligning to TRBD2. The germline V gene encodes CDR1 MNHEY and CDR2 SMNVEV (reference sequence). J was trimmed by 1 base and V by 4 bases; bases with no gene match: 9. The CDR3 extends over 19 amino acids.

The gene calls are TRBV2 and TRBJ1-5; 10 bases are a match to TRBD1. This CDR3 is 14 amino acids long. The V and J ends lost 7 bases and 7 bases, in that order; junction bases with no gene match: 7. CDR1 is SNHLY, CDR2 FYNNEI, per germline. The CDR3 protein is CASKGQGLWQPQHF. CDR3 nucleotides: TGTGCCAGCAAGGGACAGGGGTTATGGCAGCCCCAGCATTTT.

The V call is TRBV4-3, the J call TRBJ1-4; a possible D gene is TRBD1 (6 bases). This CDR3 spans 17 amino acids. V was cut by 1 base and J by 4 bases, with 16 bases left in between. Germline lookup yields CDR1 LGHNA and CDR2 YSLEER. CDR3 loop: CASSQVGGAYDNEKLFF. Written as DNA, the CDR3 is TGCGCCAGCAGCCAAGTGGGGGGCGCCTATGATAATGAAAAACTGTTTTTT.

As DNA, the CDR3 is TGTGCCAGCAGCCCGTCAGGACAGGCGGGGGACACCATATATTTT. It translates to CASSPSGQAGDTIYF. This chain connects TRBV4-2 to TRBJ1-3, with 7 bases identical to TRBD1. After removal of 4 bases from V and 8 bases from J, the junction contained 11 bases not matched to a gene. Germline CDR1 LGHNA, CDR2 YNFKEQ. The CDR3 contains 15 residues.

The CDR3 sequence: CASSDLGGKQPQHF. The CDR3 DNA follows: TGCGCCAGCAGTGATTTGGGGGGGAAACAGCCCCAGCATTTT. This chain links TRBV10-2 with TRBJ1-5, with a tentative D call TRBD1 (5 bases). Germline V gives CDR1 WSHSY, CDR2 SAAADI. CDR3 length: 14 residues. The ends were cut back, 3 bases at V and 7 bases at J, with 13 bases in the middle.

This clone has just one count. The rearrangement links TRBV6-6 to TRBJ2-7, with 9 positions matching TRBD1. The germline gives CDR1 MNHNY, CDR2 SVGAGI (reference sequence). The CDR3 loop spans 15 amino acids. V trimming: 5 bases; J trimming: 3 bases; junction bases outside the gene matches: 8. The chain's CDR3 is CASSQSGTGIYEQYF. The CDR3 nucleotides are TGTGCCAGCAGTCAATCCGGGACAGGGATCTACGAGCAGTACTTC.

The chain combines TRBV19 with TRBJ2-5; D perhaps matches TRBD1 (6 bases). The CDR3 loop spans 13 amino acids. Germline CDR1 and CDR2: LNHDA and SQIVND (reference sequence). Trimming cost V 3 bases and J 2 bases, with 7 bases left between them. The CDR3 DNA is TGTGCCAGTAGTATCGGACAGCAAGAGACCCAGTACTTC. It specifies CASSIGQQETQYF.

The V gene is TRBV10-3, the J gene TRBJ1-2; D remains ambiguous. The V gene lost 6 bases and the J gene lost 4 bases, with 18 bases spanning the gap. Germline CDR1 is ENHRY and CDR2 is SYGVKD. This CDR3 is built from 15 residues. The DNA for the CDR3 is TGTGCCATCAGCGCACGGCACGACGGACGCTATGGCTACACCTTC. This translates into CAISARHDGRYGYTF.

The CDR3 sequence is CATSSRDRNTEAFF. The CDR3 region has the DNA TGTGCCACCAGCAGCCGGGACAGAAACACTGAAGCTTTCTTT. The chain links TRBV15 to TRBJ1-1; TRBD1 matches 7 bases. V was clipped by 3 bases and J by 2 bases; unmatched bases: 3. In germline, CDR1 is LNHNV, CDR2 YYDKDF (reference sequence). This CDR3 has 14 residues.

The chain combines TRBV5-1 with TRBJ1-1; possible D gene TRBD1, 6 bases. Germline values: CDR1 SGHRS, CDR2 YFSETQ. The CDR3 covers 14 residues. Deletions cut 1 base from V and 5 bases from J, with 12 bases between. CDR3 sequence reads: CASSLWGQGTEAFF. The CDR3 nucleotides read TGCGCCAGCAGCTTGTGGGGGCAAGGAACTGAAGCTTTCTTT.

Notes on this clone: The junction shows a germline mismatch at one end, possibly a read error. The chain links TRBV7-7 to TRBJ2-1, with D hard to call. This CDR3 is built from 14 residues. From germline, CDR1 is SSHAT and CDR2 FNYEAQ (reference sequence). As DNA, the CDR3 is TGTGCTAGCAGCTTAGATCCTCGGAGCCATGAGCAGTTCTTC. This sequence encodes CASSLDPRSHEQFF.

The genes are TRBV14 and TRBJ2-2; 11 bases map to TRBD2. Germline V gives CDR1 SGHDN, CDR2 FVKESK. CDR3 length: 19 amino acids. Trimming at V came to 0 bases and at J to 1 base, leaving 7 bases not matched to a gene. CDR3 loop: CASSQDGASGGWNTGELFF. The CDR3 bases are TGTGCCAGCAGCCAAGACGGAGCTAGCGGGGGGTGGAACACCGGGGAGCTGTTTTTT.

V is TRBV5-1 and J is TRBJ1-1; 8 bases fit TRBD1. This CDR3 is built from 19 residues. The germline gives CDR1 SGHRS, CDR2 YFSETQ. V lost 3 bases to trimming and J lost 0 bases; unmatched junction nucleotides: 16. DNA for the CDR3: TGCGCCAGCAGCTCATTTAGAGCTTTGACAGGGGTCATGAACACTGAAGCTTTCTTT. This encodes CASSSFRALTGVMNTEAFF.

The rearrangement joins TRBV27 to TRBJ2-7, with D maybe TRBD2 (5 bases). Germline values: CDR1 MNHEY, CDR2 SMNVEV (reference sequence). The germline V and J ends were trimmed by 3 bases and 2 bases, with 11 bases remaining between them. CDR3 length: 14 amino acids. Here the CDR3 reads CASSFVGAPYEQYF. The CDR3 nucleotides read TGTGCCAGCAGTTTTGTGGGAGCCCCCTACGAGCAGTACTTC.

Only one count was recorded for this clone. The chain is built from TRBV12-3 or TRBV12-4 and TRBJ2-7, with D perhaps being TRBD1 or TRBD2 (7 bases each). This CDR3 is built from 13 residues. V lost 3 bases and J 6 bases, leaving 12 bases between the germline ends. The CDR3 DNA follows: TGTGCCAGCAGTTTTACAGGGGAGGGCGAGCAGTACTTC. Protein product: CASSFTGEGEQYF.